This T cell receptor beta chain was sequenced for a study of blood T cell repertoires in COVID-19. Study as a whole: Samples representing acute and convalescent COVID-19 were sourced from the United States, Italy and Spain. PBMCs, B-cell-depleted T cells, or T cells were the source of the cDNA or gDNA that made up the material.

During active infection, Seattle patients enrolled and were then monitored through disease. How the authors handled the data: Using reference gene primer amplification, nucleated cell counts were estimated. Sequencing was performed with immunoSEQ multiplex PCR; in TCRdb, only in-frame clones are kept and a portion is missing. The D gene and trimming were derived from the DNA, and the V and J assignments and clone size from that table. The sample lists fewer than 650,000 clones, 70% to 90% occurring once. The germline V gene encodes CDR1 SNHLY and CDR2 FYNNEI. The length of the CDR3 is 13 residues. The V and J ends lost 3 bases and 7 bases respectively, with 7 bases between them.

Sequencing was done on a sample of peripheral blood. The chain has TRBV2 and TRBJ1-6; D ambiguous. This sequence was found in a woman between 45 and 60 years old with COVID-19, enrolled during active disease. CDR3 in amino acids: CASSDNQNSPLHF. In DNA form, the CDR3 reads TGTGCCAGCAGTGACAATCAGAATTCACCCCTCCACTTT.